The 25 T cell receptor beta chains in this list originate from one sample, sequenced in a study of blood T cell repertoires in COVID-19. Assay: immunoSEQ multiplex PCR; the TCRdb copy retains only in-frame clones and omits some. The sample lists roughly 100,000 clones; more than 80% were seen once. The sequenced sample consisted of peripheral blood. All receptors derive from a woman aged 55 to 70 with acute or convalescent COVID-19.

The gene calls are TRBV18 and TRBJ1-1; D call uncertain. V was pared by 6 bases and J by 0 bases, with 11 bases between. CDR3 length: 14 amino acids. The germline CDR1 and CDR2 sequences are KGHSH and LQKENI. The CDR3: CASSLEGMNTEAFF. The CDR3 DNA reads TGTGCCAGCTCCCTCGAGGGCATGAACACTGAAGCTTTCTTT.

This chain connects TRBV24-1 to TRBJ1-5, with D hard to call. Germline CDR1 is KGHDR and CDR2 is SFDVKD. CDR3 size: 13 residues. V was pared by 4 bases and J by 5 bases, with 8 bases between. In DNA form, the CDR3 reads TGTGCCACCAGTGAGACCCGGGATCAGCCCCAGCATTTT. This encodes CATSETRDQPQHF.

V usage is TRBV11-3 and J usage is TRBJ2-1, with 8 bases lining up with TRBD1. The CDR3 runs to 13 residues. Per the germline V gene, CDR1 is SGHNT and CDR2 is YENEEA. J lost 15 bases, V lost 1 base, and 8 bases had no gene match. Here the CDR3 reads CASSLGLDRVLFF. CDR3 DNA sequence: TGTGCCAGCAGCTTAGGCCTGGACAGGGTCTTGTTCTTC.

The chain links TRBV29-1 to TRBJ2-1; 10 nucleotides match TRBD2. The CDR3 is 14 amino acids. The germline CDR1 and CDR2 sequences are SQVTM and ANQGSEA. V lost 7 bases, J lost 7 bases, and 10 bases stayed unmatched. CDR3 DNA sequence: TGCAGCGGTAGCGGGAGGATGAACATGAATGAGCAGTTCTTC. Translation gives CSGSGRMNMNEQFF.

A note on this clone: Other DNA sequences in this sample translate to the same CDR3. This chain uses TRBV5-1 with TRBJ2-2; possible D gene TRBD2, 5 bases. Germline values: CDR1 SGHRS, CDR2 YFSETQ. There are 15 residues in the CDR3. Trimming pared 4 bases from V and 4 bases from J, leaving 14 bases between. The DNA for the CDR3 is TGCGCCAGCAGCCTAGGACGGGAACGCACCGGGGAGCTGTTTTTT. Translated, it gives CASSLGRERTGELFF. Combining the CDR3 with reference TRBV5-1 and TRBJ2-2 gives the whole variable domain KAGVTQTPRYLIKTRGQQVTLSCSPISGHRSVSWYQQTPGQGLQFLFEYFSETQRNKGNFPGRFSGRQFSNSRSEMNVSTLELGDSALYLCASSLGRERTGELFFGEGSRLTVL.

The CDR3 region is CASSILLAGPYNEQFF. In DNA form, the CDR3 reads TGTGCCAGTAGTATCCTTCTAGCGGGGCCCTACAATGAGCAGTTCTTC. The chain carries TRBV19 and TRBJ2-1; 9 nucleotides align to TRBD2. The CDR3 has 16 amino acids. The germline CDR1 and CDR2 sequences are LNHDA and SQIVND (reference sequence). The junction had 5 bases not matched to a gene; V was cut back by 3 bases and J by 2 bases.

The V and J genes are TRBV3-1 (or the pseudogene TRBV3-2) and TRBJ1-2; a possible D gene is TRBD1 (6 bases). The CDR3 loop spans 14 amino acids. In germline, CDR1 is LGHDT, CDR2 YNNKEL (reference sequence). The V end lost 2 bases, the J end lost 0 bases, and 7 bases lay between the germline ends. CDR3 sequence reads: CASSQRGSNYGYTF. Written as DNA, the CDR3 is TGTGCCAGCAGCCAAAGGGGGTCTAACTATGGCTACACCTTC.

The chain uses TRBV3-1 (or the pseudogene TRBV3-2) and TRBJ1-5; TRBD1 is a possible D gene (6 bases). CDR1 and CDR2 (germline): LGHDT, YNNKEL (reference sequence). V was pared by 3 bases and J by 3 bases, with 12 bases between. This CDR3 region has 15 residues. The CDR3 nucleotides are TGTGCCAGCAGCCAGAGCGGGGGGCCCAATCAGCCCCAGCATTTT. Translating it yields CASSQSGGPNQPQHF.

This clone was seen once. The rearrangement joins TRBV19 to TRBJ1-5, with a possible D match to TRBD1 (6 bases). Germline V CDR1 and CDR2: LNHDA, SQIVND (reference sequence). The CDR3 covers 13 residues. V lost 6 bases and J lost 5, with 11 bases in between. The CDR3 DNA follows: TGTGCCAGTAGACAACAGGGCTATCAGCCCCAGCATTTT. This encodes CASRQQGYQPQHF.

The chain recombines TRBV5-4 with TRBJ1-6; 8 nucleotides align to TRBD1. The germline V gene encodes CDR1 SGHNT and CDR2 YYREEE (reference sequence). The CDR3 totals 14 residues. Trimming cost V 0 bases and J 14 bases; bases outside gene matches: 7. The CDR3 DNA reads as TGTGCCAGCAGCTTGGCAGGGGGCCCCGAGGCCCTCCACTTT. This sequence encodes CASSLAGGPEALHF.

In nucleotides, the CDR3 is TGTGCCAGCAGCTTCGCTCCGGGACAGGGTAACACTGAAGCTTTCTTT. Its translation is CASSFAPGQGNTEAFF. The V and J genes are TRBV5-4 and TRBJ1-1; 9 bases are a match to TRBD1. From germline, CDR1 is SGHNT and CDR2 YYREEE (reference sequence). The junction had 7 bases not matched to a gene; V was cut back by 2 bases and J by 2 bases. The CDR3 sequence is 16 residues long.

The V call is TRBV3-1 (or the pseudogene TRBV3-2), the J call TRBJ2-1; 11 nucleotides agree with TRBD2. CDR3 length equals 15 residues. The J segment lost 8 bases and the V segment lost 7 bases, leaving 10 bases of the junction unmatched. Germline V gives CDR1 LGHDT, CDR2 YNNKEL (reference sequence). The CDR3 region has the DNA TGTGCCAGCACCACTATAGCGGGAGGGACCTATGAGCAGTTCTTC. Its protein product is CASTTIAGGTYEQFF.

In this sample, this clone turned up a few times. The gene calls are TRBV6-2 or TRBV6-3 and TRBJ1-5, with TRBD1 identical over 7 bases. CDR1 is MNHEY and CDR2 is SVGEGT in the germline V gene. V shed 4 bases, J shed 4 bases, and the junction held 7 bases outside the gene matches. This CDR3 is built from 15 residues. The CDR3 here is CASSSLDRENQPQHF. The CDR3 bases are TGTGCCAGCAGTTCCCTTGACAGGGAGAATCAGCCCCAGCATTTT.

This chain links TRBV5-4 with TRBJ2-7; TRBD2 aligns across 7 bases. The germline CDR1 and CDR2 sequences are SGHNT and YYREEE (reference sequence). The length of the CDR3 is 12 residues. V was pared by 3 bases and J by 4 bases, with 1 base of the junction left unmatched. As DNA, the CDR3 is TGTGCCAGCAGCTCGGGGGGATACGAGCAGTACTTC. Translating gives CASSSGGYEQYF.

The chain joins TRBV7-6 to TRBJ1-1; D ambiguous. The germline CDR1 and CDR2 sequences are SGHVS and FNYEAQ. V lost 0 bases and J lost 1, with 6 bases in between. The CDR3 extends over 14 amino acids. CDR3 sequence reads: CASSLAHGNTEAFF. The CDR3 nucleotides are TGTGCCAGCAGCTTAGCGCACGGGAACACTGAAGCTTTCTTT.

The chain employs TRBV7-9 and TRBJ1-2; 8 bases are a match to TRBD1. The CDR3 is 13 amino acids. Germline CDR1 SEHNR, CDR2 FQNEAQ (reference sequence). Trimming took 6 bases from V and 7 from J; bases not matched to a gene: 7. CDR3 sequence reads: CASRLDRGSGYTF. The CDR3 DNA reads TGTGCCAGCAGACTTGACAGGGGAAGTGGCTACACCTTC.

CDR3 in DNA: TGTGCCAGCAGTGAAGCGATCGGGAGGGCCCTCCACTTT. This encodes CASSEAIGRALHF. The chain carries TRBV2 and TRBJ1-6; no reliable D call. Trimming removed 0 bases from V and 14 bases from J, with 11 bases in between. Germline V CDR1 and CDR2: SNHLY, FYNNEI. The CDR3 contains 13 residues.

The chain carries TRBV19 and TRBJ1-2; D is possibly TRBD1 (5 bases). Germline values: CDR1 LNHDA, CDR2 SQIVND (reference sequence). V was clipped by 8 bases and J by 1 base, with 17 bases between them. There are 15 residues in the CDR3. The CDR3 region is CASASGVGFNYGYTF. Written as DNA, the CDR3 is TGTGCCAGTGCCTCGGGGGTAGGCTTTAACTATGGCTACACCTTC.

The chain recombines TRBV30 with TRBJ1-1; D is perhaps TRBD1 (5 bases). CDR3 length: 13 amino acids. CDR1 is GTSNPN and CDR2 is SVGIG in the germline V gene (reference sequence). V shed 0 bases and J shed 4 bases, with 9 bases lying between them. The CDR3 bases are TGTGCCTGGAGTGTGGCCGGGGGCACTGAAGCTTTCTTT. Encoded protein: CAWSVAGGTEAFF.

The rearrangement links TRBV29-1 to TRBJ1-2, with D uncertain. V lost 3 bases, J lost 4 bases, and 6 bases lay in between. The CDR3 is 11 residues long. Germline V gene lookup returns CDR1 SQVTM and CDR2 ANQGSEA. The CDR3 here is CSVEASYGYTF. In DNA form, the CDR3 reads TGCAGCGTTGAGGCCAGCTATGGCTACACCTTC.

The rearrangement uses TRBV12-3 or TRBV12-4 and TRBJ2-3; weak D call: TRBD2 (5 bases). The V and J ends lost 5 bases and 10 bases respectively, with 13 bases between them. The CDR3 is 12 residues long. The CDR3 sequence is CASSPTIQAQYF. CDR3 coding DNA: TGTGCCAGCAGTCCGACTATTCAAGCGCAGTATTTT.

The V gene is TRBV6-5, the J gene TRBJ1-4; D remains unclear. This CDR3 region has 14 residues. CDR1 is MNHEY, CDR2 SVGAGI, per germline. The V and J ends lost 8 bases and 4 bases respectively, with 14 bases between them. As DNA, the CDR3 is TGTGCCAGCGCCCAAGATAGGAGTAATGAAAAACTGTTTTTT. It yields the protein CASAQDRSNEKLFF.

The chain carries TRBV2 and TRBJ2-5, with D perhaps matching TRBD2 (6 bases). The V end was cut by 9 bases, the J end by 5 bases, with 10 bases between. This CDR3 is 11 amino acids long. CDR1 and CDR2 (germline): SNHLY, FYNNEI. The CDR3 here is CASTGLETQYF. The CDR3 DNA follows: TGTGCCAGTACGGGACTCGAGACCCAGTACTTC. Using reference TRBV2 and TRBJ2-5 for the parts outside the CDR3, the full variable domain is EPEVTQTPSHQVTQMGQEVILRCVPISNHLYFYWYRQILGQKVEFLVSFYNNEISEKSEIFDDQFSVERPDGSNFTLKIRSTKLEDSAMYFCASTGLETQYFGPGTRLLVL.

V is TRBV18 and J is TRBJ2-5; D is ambiguous. This CDR3 is built from 11 residues. V lost 5 bases and J 2 bases, leaving 3 bases between the germline ends. The V gene's germline CDR1 is KGHSH and CDR2 LQKENI. The CDR3: CASSTQETQYF. The CDR3 region has the DNA TGTGCCAGCTCAACACAAGAGACCCAGTACTTC. Combining the CDR3 with reference TRBV18 and TRBJ2-5 gives the whole variable domain NAGVMQNPRHLVRRRGQEARLRCSPMKGHSHVYWYRQLPEEGLKFMVYLQKENIIDESGMPKERFSAEFPKEGPSILRIQQVVRGDSAAYFCASSTQETQYFGPGTRLLVL.

This chain uses TRBV10-3 with TRBJ1-1; D is possibly TRBD1 (6 bases). Germline CDR1 and CDR2: ENHRY and SYGVKD. The CDR3 covers 13 residues. The V and J ends lost 10 bases and 2 bases respectively, with 14 bases between them. DNA for the CDR3: TGTGCCACCGGGCCGGGGACAAACACTGAAGCTTTCTTT. Amino acids: CATGPGTNTEAFF.